This T cell receptor beta chain was profiled in a study of blood T cells in healthy people across ages (dated by TCRdb to the mid-2010s). Regarding the study in general: Template switching captured roughly one uniquely barcoded TCR beta cDNA molecule per two T cells in model experiments. For two donors (one aged 18 to 29 and one aged 80 or older), the study analyzed two additional independent replicas of 1 million unique cDNA reads from the same blood draw. The study measured age-related changes in TCR beta repertoire diversity using deep sequencing normalized with unique cDNA molecular identifiers. Donors were grouped into four age groups: young (average approximately 16 years), middle-aged (about 40), aged (approximately 58) and long-lived (over 80). To avoid experimental bias, donors of different ages were randomly spread across the sequencing lanes.

A remark on this clonotype: Its target antigen remains unknown. No per-base quality is available; no much larger clone lies one base away.

The library was produced with 5' RACE. The data were produced on an Illumina HiSeq 2500. A second roughly 6 to 12 cycle PCR used a sample-barcoded 5' primer and a J-beta primer mix. A template-switch 5' adaptor carrying 12 random nucleotides introduced a unique molecular identifier onto each TCR beta cDNA molecule. At least 3 million CDR3-containing paired-end reads were obtained from each sample. First-strand cDNA was synthesized from all RNA with the Mint cDNA synthesis kit, primed by a TRBC-specific oligonucleotide. All cDNA was treated with uracil-DNA glycosylase and then went through a first 18-cycle PCR with the universal primers M1SS and BC2_uni_R. Per the original workflow: Each sample was normalized by randomly selecting 1 million high-quality reads, each carrying a distinct molecular identifier. Reads with shared molecular identifiers were discarded instead of being binned into consensus sequences. MiTCR, with a Q25 quality threshold and the strictest error-elimination algorithm, was used for CDR3 identification, clonotype clustering and error correction. A nonparametric unseen species model using Euler transformation provided a lower-bound estimate of total TCR beta diversity. The raw public data were reprocessed by TCRdb itself: fastp quality trimming at Q25, MiXCR clonotype calling, in-frame beta chains only. One record per CDR3 amino acid sequence lists the most common genes and DNA. TCRdb, not the authors, supplied the V and J calls. The sample data list about 1.4 million distinct CDR3 sequences, and almost 60% of these were observed just once. The ten largest clones take up roughly 7% of the sample.

The CDR3 numbers 13 residues from cysteine through phenylalanine. Solely the CDR3 DNA is kept, with 39 bases framed from the first base. CDR1 is given as DFQATT and CDR2 as SNEGSKA, both from the germline V gene (reference sequence). V and J are truncated by 6 bases and 8 bases respectively, leaving an intervening sequence of 18 bases. The donors were a few dozen Caucasian individuals from Russia, aged 6 to 90 years, who were systemically healthy. Roughly 9.5 milliliters of peripheral blood were drawn from each donor into EDTA-treated Vacutainer tubes. Ficoll-Paque density-gradient centrifugation was used to isolate PBMCs, with at least 6.5 million obtained per sample. Total RNA, at least 6 micrograms per sample, was extracted from PBMCs with Trizol reagent. Naive CD45RAhigh/CD27high T cell percentages were measured by flow cytometry on a PBMC aliquot from every donor. The investigation overall reported the following: Estimates of total diversity based on one million sequenced T cells were regarded as lower bounds and as underestimates. Donor CMV infection status was unknown, potentially confounding age-related changes in expanded clonotypes. Compared with the aged group, more naive CD4+ T cells, fewer expanded clones and increased TCR diversity were shown by the long-lived group, suggesting age selection. Conclusive comparison of naive and antigen-experienced compartments was prevented by the profiling of bulk unsorted PBMCs. A strong correlation was found between observed TCR beta diversity and the percentage of naive T cells measured by flow cytometry. As age increased, observed TCR beta diversity per million T cells dropped in a roughly linear way, and a significant reduction was already evident by age about 40.

The chain joins TRBV20-1 to TRBJ2-3, with TRBD1 tentatively as D gene (6 bases match). The source material was blood. The receptor was derived from a young man in good health. CDR3 protein: CSAASQGVFTQYF. Read as DNA, the sequence is TGCAGTGCCGCGTCACAGGGCGTTTTTACGCAGTATTTT.